This T cell receptor beta chain was identified during a study of shared clonotypes between healthy human individuals. This clone was counted once. Deep-level settings were used for running the assay. Assay: immunoSEQ multiplex PCR; the TCRdb copy retains only in-frame clones and omits some. The table lists about 600,000 clones, approximately 97% of them singletons. This CDR3 contains 16 residues. V shed 2 bases and J shed 4 bases, with 16 bases lying between them. Germline lookup yields CDR1 MDHEN and CDR2 SYDVKM. Sequences were obtained from naive CD4+ T cells sorted from blood. The subset here: CD45RA+ positively selected. The chain is built from TRBV28 and TRBJ2-3, with a tentative D call TRBD2 (5 bases). The receptor's source is a woman aged 25 to 39 in good health. The CDR3 sequence: CASSLTAGLFADTQYF. The CDR3 DNA reads TGTGCCAGCAGTTTAACGGCGGGCCTCTTCGCAGATACGCAGTATTTT. Full variable domain (missing parts from reference TRBV28 and TRBJ2-3): DVKVTQSSRYLVKRTGEKVFLECVQDMDHENMFWYRQDPGLGLRLIYFSYDVKMKEKGDIPEGYSVSREKKERFSLILESASTNQTSMYLCASSLTAGLFADTQYFGPGTRLTVL.